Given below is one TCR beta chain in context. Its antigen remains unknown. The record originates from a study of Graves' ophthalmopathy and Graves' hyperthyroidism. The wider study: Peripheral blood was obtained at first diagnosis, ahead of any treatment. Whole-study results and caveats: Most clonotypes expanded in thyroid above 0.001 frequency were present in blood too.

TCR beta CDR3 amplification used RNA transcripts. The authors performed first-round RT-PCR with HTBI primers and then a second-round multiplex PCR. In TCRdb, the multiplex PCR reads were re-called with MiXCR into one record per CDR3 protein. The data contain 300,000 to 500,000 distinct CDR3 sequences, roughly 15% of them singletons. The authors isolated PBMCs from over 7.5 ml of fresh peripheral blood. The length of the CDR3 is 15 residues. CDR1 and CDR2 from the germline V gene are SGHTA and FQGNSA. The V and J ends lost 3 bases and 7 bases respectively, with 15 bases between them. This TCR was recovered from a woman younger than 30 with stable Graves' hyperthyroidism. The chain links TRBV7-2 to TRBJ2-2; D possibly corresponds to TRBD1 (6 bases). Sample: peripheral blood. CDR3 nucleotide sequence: TGTGCCAGCAGCTTGACCGGGACAAAGGGCGGGGAGCTGTTTTTT. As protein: CASSLTGTKGGELFF.